This TCR beta chain was identified during a study of molecular identifiers for immune sequencing clone quantification. Regarding the study as a whole: Investigators reportedly could detect spiked Jurkat TCR RNA from one cell among some 940,000 naive cells.

Listed TCR primers and previously described methods were used for bulk TCR libraries. One entry per CDR3 protein, called by TCRdb with MiXCR from the PCR reads. This sample has over 85,000 distinct CDR3 sequences, with 30% to 35% found just once. The CDR3 extends over 17 amino acids. Germline V gene sequence: CDR1 SNHLY, CDR2 FYNNEI. Remarks on this clonotype: Its specificity is not known. Compared with germline, one end of the junction differs, possibly owing to a read error.

Sequenced material: naive CD8+ T cells from blood, with Jurkat cell RNA spiked in. Stated subset: FACS-sorted CD8+CD4-CCR7+CD45RA+ naive T cells. The TCR comes from a human donor in good health. Some libraries in this study had Jurkat cell RNA spiked in. This chain uses TRBV2 with TRBJ2-1; 10 bases are a match to TRBD2. The CDR3 region has the DNA TGTGCCAGCAGTGAAGGTCCTAGCGGGAGCTCCTACTATGAGCAGTTCTTC. Protein: CASSEGPSGSSYYEQFF.